This passage covers 21 T cell receptor beta chains from one sample sequenced in a study of RUNX1 and TCR beta rearrangement in T-cell leukemia. Next generation amplicon sequencing characterized TCR beta DJ and VDJ rearrangements. TCRdb re-called the PCR reads with MiXCR, one entry per CDR3 protein. In the table there are around 760 distinct CDR3 sequences, 25% to 30% of which are singletons. Sequencing input: blood. These receptors originate from a male donor with T-cell acute lymphoblastic leukemia.

This clonotype qualifies as large. This sequence joins TRBV5-6 and TRBJ1-2; the match to TRBD1 covers 7 bases. The CDR3 has 19 residues. With V trimmed by 0 bases and J by 4 bases, 18 bases remained unmatched. Germline V CDR1 and CDR2: SGHDT, YYEEEE. This CDR3 reads CASSLVGGGGSQRGYGYTF. The CDR3 bases are TGTGCCAGCAGCTTGGTAGGAGGGGGCGGTTCCCAAAGGGGCTATGGCTACACCTTC.

This clonotype appeared a few times. The V and J genes are TRBV20-1 and TRBJ2-1, with D possibly being TRBD1 (6 bases). The V gene's germline CDR1 is DFQATT and CDR2 SNEGSKA (reference sequence). There are 10 residues in the CDR3. In nucleotides, the CDR3 is TGCACCCTAGGGGGAAATGAGCAGTTCTTC. Its translation: CTLGGNEQFF.

The chain links TRBV10-3 to TRBJ1-6, with TRBD1 identical over 7 bases. V lost 6 bases and J lost 7; bases outside the gene matches: 0. The CDR3 runs to 12 residues. The germline V gene encodes CDR1 ENHRY and CDR2 SYGVKD. CDR3 nucleotides: TGTGCCATCAGGGGACAGAATTCACCCCTCCACTTT. Translated, it gives CAIRGQNSPLHF.

This clonotype is medium-sized within its sample. The J gene is TRBJ1-1, the V gene TRBV5-1, with unresolved D. The CDR3 has 15 residues. Germline V gives CDR1 SGHRS, CDR2 YFSETQ. V lost 5 bases and J lost 3, with 17 bases in between. The DNA of the CDR3 is TGCGCCAGCAGTTCGGATCCCCTGGGAGACACTGAAGCTTTCTTT. Its translation is CASSSDPLGDTEAFF.

The chain joins TRBV2 to TRBJ2-5; perhaps TRBD2 as D (5 bases). V was clipped by 6 bases and J by 1 base, with 15 bases between them. The CDR3 is 15 amino acids. Germline CDR1 is SNHLY and CDR2 is FYNNEI. This CDR3 reads CASSSGLDFQETQYF. In DNA, the CDR3 is TGTGCCAGCAGCTCCGGACTGGACTTCCAAGAGACCCAGTACTTC.

There are a few counts of this clonotype. The V and J genes are TRBV30 and TRBJ1-5; the D gene is possibly TRBD1 (5 bases). The CDR3 covers 13 residues. Trimming stripped 2 bases from V and 4 bases from J, with 9 bases between. The germline CDR1 and CDR2 sequences are GTSNPN and SVGIG (reference sequence). CDR3 in amino acids: CAWSRRDNQPQHF. The CDR3 DNA reads as TGTGCCTGGAGTCGCAGGGATAATCAGCCCCAGCATTTT.

This clonotype was detected only a few times. The CDR3 DNA follows: TGCGCCAGCGCCTTCCAGCTCGGGAGGGCCACAGATACGCAGTATTTT. Translating it yields CASAFQLGRATDTQYF. The rearrangement joins TRBV5-1 to TRBJ2-3, with 8 bases lining up with TRBD2. Losses at the gene ends were 7 bases for V and 2 bases for J; bases not matched to a gene: 12. This CDR3 is 16 amino acids long. Germline V CDR1 and CDR2: SGHRS, YFSETQ.

This clonotype was seen only a few times. This sequence joins TRBV15 and TRBJ2-1, with D perhaps being TRBD1 or TRBD2 (5 bases each). This CDR3 is 13 amino acids long. V was pared by 1 base and J by 6 bases, with 7 bases between. Looked up from germline, CDR1 is LNHNV and CDR2 is YYDKDF (reference sequence). CDR3 DNA sequence: TGTGCCACCAGCAGAGGGGACCTCAATGAGCAGTTCTTC. Its translation is CATSRGDLNEQFF.

V usage is TRBV7-2 and J usage is TRBJ2-1, with D possibly being TRBD1 (6 bases). Germline V gene sequence: CDR1 SGHTA, CDR2 FQGNSA. Trimming left V 1 base short and J 2 bases short, with 9 bases between. The CDR3 has 15 residues. In DNA, the CDR3 is TGTGCCAGCAGCTTAGGCACAGGGCCCTACAATGAGCAGTTCTTC. Its protein product is CASSLGTGPYNEQFF.

This clonotype was seen more than once but under ten times. This chain uses TRBV5-5 with TRBJ1-2, with D possibly TRBD1 on 5 matching bases. CDR1 and CDR2 (germline): SGHKS, YYEKEE (reference sequence). V lost 2 bases and J 2 bases, leaving 7 bases between the germline ends. The CDR3 has 13 residues. CDR3 sequence: CASSFSGNYGYTF. Here the CDR3 DNA reads TGTGCCAGCAGCTTTTCAGGGAACTATGGCTACACCTTC.

The CDR3, as DNA: TGCAGTGCTATACGTTTAGGATGGACAGCGAACACTGAAGCTTTCTTT. Its protein is CSAIRLGWTANTEAFF. The V and J genes are TRBV20-1 and TRBJ1-1; TRBD1 is a possible D gene (6 bases). Trimming pared 4 bases from V and 1 base from J, leaving 19 bases between. Germline CDR1 DFQATT, CDR2 SNEGSKA (reference sequence). The CDR3 covers 16 residues.

The chain carries TRBV4-2 and TRBJ1-2; 9 nucleotides agree with TRBD1. Germline V gene data show CDR1 as LGHNA and CDR2 as YNFKEQ. There are 18 residues in the CDR3. V was clipped by 0 bases and J by 2 bases; unmatched bases: 10. The CDR3 DNA is TGTGCCAGCAGCCAAGATTCAGGGACAGGGTATGGGAACTATGGCTACACCTTC. It codes for CASSQDSGTGYGNYGYTF.

Sample share makes this clonotype large. The rearrangement uses TRBV20-1 and TRBJ2-7; D remains ambiguous. Germline lookup yields CDR1 DFQATT and CDR2 SNEGSKA (reference sequence). The CDR3 runs 13 residues. V lost 6 bases and J 2 bases, leaving 14 bases between the germline ends. In DNA, the CDR3 is TGCAGTGCCGAAGAGGCCCCCACCTACGAGCAGTACTTC. This translates into CSAEEAPTYEQYF.

This clonotype was seen only a few times. The V call is TRBV6-2 or TRBV6-3, the J call TRBJ2-7; 10 bases are shared with TRBD2. The CDR3 has 16 amino acids. J gave up 3 bases and V 4 bases, and 9 bases lay outside the gene matches. Germline V lookup: CDR1 MNHEY, CDR2 SVGEGT. Written as DNA, the CDR3 is TGTGCCAGCAGTTCCCAATCTAGCGGGAGTGTCTACGAGCAGTACTTC. Translating it yields CASSSQSSGSVYEQYF.

This clonotype is large (0.1 to 1%) within its sample. This chain uses TRBV5-6 with TRBJ2-1, with 10 bases aligning to TRBD1. CDR1 and CDR2 from the germline V gene are SGHDT and YYEEEE. The CDR3 is 14 residues long. Unmatched junction bases numbered 10, after V lost 9 bases and J lost 7 bases. The CDR3 loop is CANLGQGGINEQFF. CDR3 DNA: TGTGCCAACCTTGGACAGGGGGGGATTAATGAGCAGTTCTTC.

This chain joins TRBV20-1 and TRBJ1-5; 12 nucleotides align to TRBD1. Germline CDR1 reads DFQATT; CDR2 reads SNEGSKA (reference sequence). V was pared by 6 bases and J by 4 bases, with 10 bases of the junction left unmatched. The CDR3 is 16 amino acids. The CDR3 loop reads CSAEGTGGVWNQPQHF. CDR3 bases: TGCAGTGCGGAGGGGACAGGGGGCGTTTGGAATCAGCCCCAGCATTTT.

The chain combines TRBV6-2 or TRBV6-3 with TRBJ2-1; no reliable D call. Germline assignment: CDR1 MNHEY and CDR2 SVGEGT. The CDR3 is made up of 11 amino acids. The V gene lost 2 bases and the J gene lost 11 bases, with 7 bases spanning the gap. CDR3 nucleotides: TGTGCCAGCAGTTACCGAGATAAGCAGTTCTTC. Its protein product is CASSYRDKQFF.

There are a few counts of this clonotype. The genes are TRBV28 and TRBJ2-5; D gene uncertain. The length of the CDR3 is 12 residues. V lost 7 bases, J lost 5 bases, and 11 bases lay in between. The germline V gene has CDR1 MDHEN and CDR2 SYDVKM. CDR3: CASNLGRETQYF. In DNA form, the CDR3 reads TGTGCCAGCAACCTGGGTCGGGAGACCCAGTACTTC.

The table lists this clonotype with a few counts. Possible read error: a much larger clone is one base away. This CDR3 is missing its conserved last phenylalanine or tryptophan, likely due to a read error. The J gene is TRBJ1-1, the V gene TRBV14, with D hard to call. Germline V CDR1 and CDR2: SGHDN, FVKESK. V gave up 0 bases and J gave up 11 bases, with 10 bases separating them. CDR3 length: 12 residues. CDR3 amino acids: CASSQDRMSAFL. Here the CDR3 DNA reads TGTGCCAGCAGCCAAGATCGGATGTCGGCTTTCCTT.

This clonotype is large. This rearrangement joins TRBV7-8 to TRBJ1-1, with a possible D match to TRBD1 (5 bases). CDR1 is SGHVS and CDR2 is FQNEAQ in the germline V gene. The CDR3 sequence is 15 residues long. V gave up 1 base and J gave up 1 base, with 10 bases separating them. The CDR3: CASSLEGRKNTEAFF. In nucleotides, the CDR3 is TGTGCCAGCAGCTTAGAGGGACGTAAGAACACTGAAGCTTTCTTT.

This clonotype was picked up a small number of times. This rearrangement joins TRBV6-2 or TRBV6-3 to TRBJ1-3; no definite D call. The CDR3 runs 16 residues. Trimming removed 2 bases from V and 2 bases from J, with 13 bases in between. Germline CDR1 and CDR2: MNHEY and SVGEGT. As DNA, the CDR3 is TGTGCCAGCAGTTACGCCGTCGGGGAAACTGGAAACACCATATATTTT. Translated: CASSYAVGETGNTIYF.